This TCR beta chain was sequenced in a study of identical twins. Study-wide findings and caveats: Weaker excess sharing between twins was seen in beta out-of-frame sequences. Fewer insertions marked abundant cord blood beta clonotypes; young adult naive trended weakly, memory not at all.

Template switching created a universal primer site, and the cDNA included unique molecular identifiers. TCRdb processed the 5' RACE reads anew with MiXCR; each CDR3 protein has one entry. This sample has some 590,000 distinct CDR3 sequences; 9.6% occur once, and the top ten carry roughly 3%. In the case of this clonotype: Its antigen is not known.

These same data were also listed under a study on yellow fever vaccine responses in identical twins. That study adds: Twins showed a vaccine T cell response that reportedly seemed partly convergent, partly personalized.

Material: PBMCs. The clonotype originates from a woman aged 18 to 35 in good health.

The CDR3 loop reads CASSYGTGTYNEQFF. In DNA form, the CDR3 reads TGTGCCAGCAGCTACGGGACTGGAACCTACAATGAGCAGTTCTTC. J is TRBJ2-1 and V is TRBV7-9, with TRBD2 as a possible D gene (6 bases). Germline loops: CDR1 SEHNR, CDR2 FQNEAQ (reference sequence). Trimming cost V 4 bases and J 2 bases, with 12 bases left between them. The CDR3 covers 15 residues.